The next 12 T cell receptor beta chains were all read from a single sample in a study of immune evolution from preneoplasia to lung adenocarcinoma. Repertoires were generated with immunoSEQ multiplex PCR, while TCRdb's copy carries only in-frame clones and drops some. The sample holds 9,500 to 15,000 clones, about 85% seen once. The sequencing input was FFPE tissue from an adenomatous hyperplasia lung lesion. Subset here: atypical adenomatous hyperplasia (AAH), lung preneoplasia. Source of these receptors: a person aged 45 to 69 with lung adenocarcinoma.

This chain uses TRBV27 with TRBJ2-1; D may be TRBD1 (8 bases). V dropped 0 bases and J dropped 6 bases, with 12 bases sitting between them. CDR1 and CDR2 from the germline V gene are MNHEY and SMNVEV (reference sequence). The CDR3 has 15 amino acids. The CDR3 protein is CASSLSTGGGNEQFF. CDR3 bases: TGTGCCAGCAGTTTATCAACAGGGGGGGGCAATGAGCAGTTCTTC.

The chain recombines TRBV6-5 with TRBJ1-3; possibly TRBD1 for D (5 bases). Looked up from germline, CDR1 is MNHEY and CDR2 is SVGAGI. CDR3 length: 14 residues. V was cut by 6 bases and J by 1 base, with 10 bases left in between. The DNA for the CDR3 is TGTGCCAGCAGCGGGACGAAGTCTGGAAACACCATATATTTT. Translating gives CASSGTKSGNTIYF.

The chain combines TRBV28 with TRBJ1-2; the match to TRBD1 covers 7 bases. Germline values: CDR1 MDHEN, CDR2 SYDVKM. The CDR3 is made up of 15 amino acids. Trimming took 6 bases from V and 6 from J; bases not matched to a gene: 13. CDR3 sequence (DNA): TGTGCCAGCAGATCGACAGGGAGAAGTGACGATGGCTACACCTTC. Protein: CASRSTGRSDDGYTF.

This clone has a handful of counts. This chain connects TRBV4-2 to TRBJ1-2; TRBD1 is a possible D gene (5 bases). CDR3 length equals 15 residues. Germline V gene data show CDR1 as LGHNA and CDR2 as YNFKEQ. V dropped 6 bases and J dropped 0 bases, with 14 bases sitting between them. The CDR3 DNA reads as TGTGCCAGCAGAGCTCAGCAGGGATCTAACTATGGCTACACCTTC. Residues: CASRAQQGSNYGYTF.

The chain carries TRBV6-5 and TRBJ1-5; D call uncertain. The V and J ends lost 4 bases and 3 bases respectively, with 7 bases between them. The CDR3 spans 13 residues. Germline V CDR1 and CDR2: MNHEY, SVGAGI. The CDR3 protein is CASSSRDNQPQHF. CDR3 in DNA: TGTGCCAGCAGTTCCCGGGACAATCAGCCCCAGCATTTT.

The chain carries TRBV11-3 and TRBJ1-4; D is unresolved. Germline CDR1 SGHNT, CDR2 YENEEA. The length of the CDR3 is 15 residues. V was clipped by 1 base and J by 12 bases, with 18 bases between them. The CDR3 DNA sequence: TGTGCCAGCAGCTTAGCCGCCTTTACGGATCAGGAACTGTTTTTT. It codes for CASSLAAFTDQELFF.

This chain links TRBV7-9 with TRBJ2-7; D is ambiguous. Germline CDR1 SEHNR, CDR2 FQNEAQ (reference sequence). Deletions cut 5 bases from V and 1 base from J, with 12 bases between. This CDR3 is built from 14 residues. CDR3: CASSPRLVSYEQYF. CDR3 DNA: TGTGCCAGCAGCCCTCGCCTAGTTTCCTACGAGCAGTACTTC.

This chain uses TRBV7-9 with TRBJ1-5, with a possible D match to TRBD1 (5 bases). This CDR3 has 13 amino acids. Germline CDR1 SEHNR, CDR2 FQNEAQ (reference sequence). V was shortened by 1 base and J by 4 bases, with 5 bases between the two germline ends. DNA of the CDR3: TGTGCCAGCAGCTTAGACAGGAATCAGCCCCAGCATTTT. This sequence encodes CASSLDRNQPQHF.

The V gene is TRBV7-9, the J gene TRBJ1-4; 7 bases match TRBD1. V lost 5 bases to trimming and J lost 3 bases; unmatched junction nucleotides: 6. Germline CDR1 is SEHNR and CDR2 is FQNEAQ (reference sequence). This CDR3 is built from 15 residues. CDR3: CASSLTGFPNEKLFF. The DNA for the CDR3 is TGTGCCAGCAGCCTGACAGGGTTCCCTAATGAAAAACTGTTTTTT. Variable domain in full (rest from reference TRBV7-9 and TRBJ1-4): DTGVSQNPRHKITKRGQNVTFRCDPISEHNRLYWYRQTLGQGPEFLTYFQNEAQLEKSRLLSDRFSAERPKGSFSTLEIQRTEQGDSAMYLCASSLTGFPNEKLFFGSGTQLSVL.

The J gene is TRBJ2-7, the V gene TRBV4-2; TRBD1 is a possible D gene (6 bases). The CDR3 runs to 14 residues. Trimming stripped 3 bases from V and 5 bases from J, with 14 bases between. The germline V gene has CDR1 LGHNA and CDR2 YNFKEQ. Here the CDR3 reads CASSHGQQHDEQYF. CDR3 coding DNA: TGTGCCAGCAGCCATGGACAGCAACACGACGAGCAGTACTTC.

J is TRBJ2-7 and V is TRBV15; D is unclear. V shed 0 bases and J shed 6 bases, with 15 bases lying between them. The CDR3 runs 15 residues. The germline V gene has CDR1 LNHNV and CDR2 YYDKDF (reference sequence). This CDR3 reads CATSRDPTIPGEQYF. CDR3 DNA sequence: TGTGCCACCAGCAGAGACCCCACCATCCCGGGCGAGCAGTACTTC. The variable domain in full, with the rest retrieved from reference TRBV15 and TRBJ2-7, is DAMVIQNPRYQVTQFGKPVTLSCSQTLNHNVMYWYQQKSSQAPKLLFHYYDKDFNNEADTPDNFQSRRPNTSFCFLDIRSPGLGDTAMYLCATSRDPTIPGEQYFGPGTRLTVT.

The chain links TRBV23-1 to TRBJ2-3, with D tentatively TRBD2 (6 bases). TRBV23-1 is identified as an open reading frame with a role that is uncertain. This CDR3 spans 17 amino acids. Trimming pared 0 bases from V and 0 bases from J, leaving 13 bases between. CDR3 sequence reads: CASSQSGRPESTDTQYF. The DNA for the CDR3 is TGCGCCAGCAGTCAATCTGGGAGGCCCGAAAGCACAGATACGCAGTATTTT.